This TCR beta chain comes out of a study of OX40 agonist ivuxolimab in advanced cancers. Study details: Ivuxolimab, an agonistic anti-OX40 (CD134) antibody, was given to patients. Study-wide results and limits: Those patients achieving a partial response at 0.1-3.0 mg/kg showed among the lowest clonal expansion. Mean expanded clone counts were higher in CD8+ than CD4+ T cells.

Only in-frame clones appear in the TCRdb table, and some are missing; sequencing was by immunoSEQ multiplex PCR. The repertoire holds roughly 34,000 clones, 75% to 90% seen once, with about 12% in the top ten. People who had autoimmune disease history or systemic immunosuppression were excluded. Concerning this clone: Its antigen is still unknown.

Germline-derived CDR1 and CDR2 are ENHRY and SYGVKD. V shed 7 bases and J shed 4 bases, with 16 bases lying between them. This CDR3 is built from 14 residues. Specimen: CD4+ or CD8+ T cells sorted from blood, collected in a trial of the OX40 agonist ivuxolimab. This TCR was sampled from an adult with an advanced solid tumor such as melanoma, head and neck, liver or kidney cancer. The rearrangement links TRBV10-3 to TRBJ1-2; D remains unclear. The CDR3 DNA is TGTGCCATCACCCAGCCCCGCAGCACCTATGGCTACACCTTC. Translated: CAITQPRSTYGYTF.